The 27 T cell receptor beta chains listed next were all sequenced from one sample in a study of cytomegalovirus exposure and HLA in healthy donors. Generated by immunoSEQ multiplex PCR, the TCRdb table keeps only in-frame clones and is missing some. The sample has roughly 76,000 clones; approximately 95% are singletons. The sequenced material came from PBMCs. Receptors originate from a man younger than 35 in good health and CMV-seropositive.

This rearrangement joins TRBV6-6 to TRBJ2-5, with D possibly matching TRBD2 (6 bases). Germline CDR1 reads MNHNY; CDR2 reads SVGAGI (reference sequence). V lost 0 bases to trimming and J lost 5 bases, with 13 bases between them. This CDR3 is built from 15 residues. The CDR3 DNA sequence: TGTGCCAGCAGTTACTCGGGACTTCCCGGGGAGACCCAGTACTTC. This gives the protein CASSYSGLPGETQYF.

The V gene is TRBV6-1, the J gene TRBJ1-5; 7 bases line up with TRBD1. The length of the CDR3 is 13 residues. The V gene end was trimmed by 6 bases and the J gene end by 5 bases; junction bases not matched to a gene: 4. Germline lookup yields CDR1 MNHNS and CDR2 SASEGT. This chain's CDR3 is CASSLQGDQPQHF. The CDR3 nucleotides are TGTGCCAGCAGCCTGCAGGGGGATCAGCCCCAGCATTTT.

The rearrangement links TRBV15 to TRBJ1-2; D perhaps matches TRBD1 (5 bases). V was clipped by 0 bases and J by 8 bases, with 13 bases between them. The CDR3 extends over 14 amino acids. Per the germline V gene, CDR1 is LNHNV and CDR2 is YYDKDF (reference sequence). The CDR3 bases are TGTGCCACCAGCAGAGATGCCAGGGTGAAGGGCTACACCTTC. Protein sequence: CATSRDARVKGYTF.

The chain combines TRBV28 with TRBJ1-2; tentatively, D is TRBD1 (6 bases). Trimming took off 5 bases at V and 4 bases at J, with 17 bases between the two ends. This CDR3 comprises 15 residues. CDR1 is MDHEN, CDR2 SYDVKM, per germline. The CDR3 here is CASSPGTTWSYGYTF. CDR3 DNA: TGTGCCAGCAGTCCAGGGACAACGTGGAGCTATGGCTACACCTTC.

The rearrangement links TRBV28 to TRBJ2-5, with D tentatively TRBD2 (6 bases). V was cut by 6 bases and J by 5 bases, with 16 bases left in between. CDR3 size: 14 residues. Germline CDR1 reads MDHEN; CDR2 reads SYDVKM. Written as DNA, the CDR3 is TGTGCCAGCAGCTTCCGGGGAGGACGGGAGACCCAGTACTTC. Its protein is CASSFRGGRETQYF.

The rearrangement uses TRBV2 and TRBJ1-2; possibly TRBD1 for D (5 bases). The CDR3 extends over 13 amino acids. V dropped 4 bases and J dropped 1 base, with 7 bases sitting between them. Germline CDR1 and CDR2: SNHLY and FYNNEI. In DNA, the CDR3 is TGTGCCAGCAGTGTAAGGGGTAACTATGGCTACACCTTC. This codes for CASSVRGNYGYTF.

The genes are TRBV19 and TRBJ2-5, with TRBD1 as a possible D gene (5 bases). Germline CDR1 reads LNHDA; CDR2 reads SQIVND (reference sequence). V was shortened by 8 bases and J by 2 bases, with 12 bases between the two germline ends. This CDR3 has 13 amino acids. CDR3 residues: CASSRQQQETQYF. The DNA of the CDR3 is TGTGCCAGTTCCCGACAGCAACAAGAGACCCAGTACTTC.

This chain links TRBV19 with TRBJ2-7, with a tentative D call TRBD2 (5 bases). Trimming removed 2 bases from V and 4 bases from J, with 15 bases in between. Germline loops: CDR1 LNHDA, CDR2 SQIVND (reference sequence). The length of the CDR3 is 15 residues. In DNA, the CDR3 is TGTGCCAGTAGTATATCGCTAGCTCAGCATTACGAGCAGTACTTC. This codes for CASSISLAQHYEQYF.

The V gene is TRBV5-1, the J gene TRBJ2-1, with 7 bases lining up with TRBD2. Trimming at V came to 1 base and at J to 0 bases, leaving 1 base not matched to a gene. This CDR3 is built from 15 residues. CDR1 and CDR2 (germline): SGHRS, YFSETQ. The CDR3 DNA reads as TGCGCCAGCAGCTTGTCTAGCGGCTCCTACAATGAGCAGTTCTTC. This translates into CASSLSSGSYNEQFF.

The chain links TRBV6-5 to TRBJ2-5; 8 nucleotides line up with TRBD2. CDR3 length: 15 residues. V trimming: 3 bases; J trimming: 2 bases; junction bases outside the gene matches: 5. Germline CDR1 is MNHEY and CDR2 is SVGAGI. CDR3 amino acids: CASSYSLAVQETQYF. Written as DNA, the CDR3 is TGTGCCAGCAGTTATTCACTAGCGGTTCAAGAGACCCAGTACTTC.

In DNA, the CDR3 is TGTGCCAGCAGTGAATCCCGGCGGGGACTCTCCTACAATGAGCAGTTCTTC. Translation gives CASSESRRGLSYNEQFF. V is TRBV25-1 and J is TRBJ2-1, with TRBD2 as a possible D gene (6 bases). V shed 1 base and J shed 0 bases, with 13 bases lying between them. CDR1 and CDR2 from the germline V gene are MGHDK and SYGVNS. The CDR3 consists of 17 residues.

V and J are TRBV18 and TRBJ2-5; 8 nucleotides align to TRBD2. This CDR3 spans 15 amino acids. Trimming removed 1 base from V and 1 base from J; junction bases left unmatched: 2. Germline V gives CDR1 KGHSH, CDR2 LQKENI. CDR3 sequence: CASSPRLAGQETQYF. The CDR3 region has the DNA TGTGCCAGCTCACCACGGCTAGCGGGCCAAGAGACCCAGTACTTC.

The rearrangement joins TRBV20-1 to TRBJ2-5; no clear D gene. Trimming removed 8 bases at V and 5 bases at J, with 9 bases between. Germline CDR1 DFQATT, CDR2 SNEGSKA (reference sequence). CDR3 length: 10 amino acids. In DNA form, the CDR3 reads TGCAGTAACCGGCGGGAGACCCAGTACTTC. It specifies CSNRRETQYF.

The V call is TRBV9, the J call TRBJ2-7; the match to TRBD2 covers 7 bases. Germline CDR1 reads SGDLS; CDR2 reads YYNGEE. The CDR3 runs 14 residues. Trimming removed 2 bases from V and 0 bases from J; junction bases left unmatched: 2. This CDR3 is CASSVSGTSYEQYF. In nucleotides, the CDR3 is TGTGCCAGCAGCGTGAGCGGGACCTCCTACGAGCAGTACTTC.

The chain carries TRBV10-3 and TRBJ2-1; D uncertain. Germline lookup yields CDR1 ENHRY and CDR2 SYGVKD. V was cut by 7 bases and J by 0 bases, with 10 bases left in between. This CDR3 has 14 residues. This CDR3 reads CAITSKSSYNEQFF. CDR3 bases: TGTGCCATCACTAGTAAAAGCTCCTACAATGAGCAGTTCTTC.

This clone was detected once. The genes are TRBV9 and TRBJ2-7; D may be TRBD2 (5 bases). Trimming pared 4 bases from V and 6 bases from J, leaving 8 bases between. CDR1 and CDR2 from the germline V gene are SGDLS and YYNGEE. The CDR3 has 11 residues. The CDR3 bases are TGTGCCAGCAGCCTCCGGGGCGAGCAGTACTTC. Translation: CASSLRGEQYF.

The J gene is TRBJ2-5, the V gene TRBV9; D possibly corresponds to TRBD1 (5 bases). The CDR3 sequence is 14 residues long. Trimming left V 0 bases short and J 4 bases short, with 10 bases between. The germline CDR1 and CDR2 sequences are SGDLS and YYNGEE. In DNA form, the CDR3 reads TGTGCCAGCAGCGTAGGGGGCGGCCTAGAGACCCAGTACTTC. Residues: CASSVGGGLETQYF.

V and J are TRBV6-1 and TRBJ1-2; TRBD1 is a possible D gene (5 bases). V was cut by 4 bases and J by 13 bases, with 19 bases left in between. This CDR3 has 13 residues. Germline assignment: CDR1 MNHNS and CDR2 SASEGT. CDR3 region: CASSVSRADIATF. The CDR3 nucleotides read TGTGCCAGCAGTGTCAGTAGGGCGGACATAGCCACCTTC.

The rearrangement links TRBV6-1 to TRBJ2-2; D is perhaps TRBD1 (5 bases). The CDR3 extends over 15 amino acids. Trimming shortened V by 2 bases and J by 2 bases, and 9 bases separated the two germline ends. Germline loops: CDR1 MNHNS, CDR2 SASEGT. In nucleotides, the CDR3 is TGTGCCAGCAGTGAATATAGGGGAAACACCGGGGAGCTGTTTTTT. This codes for CASSEYRGNTGELFF.

The V gene is TRBV5-4, the J gene TRBJ2-7, with D hard to call. The length of the CDR3 is 13 residues. The V end was cut by 2 bases, the J end by 1 base, with 7 bases between. The germline gives CDR1 SGHNT, CDR2 YYREEE (reference sequence). CDR3 nucleotide sequence: TGTGCCAGCAGCTTATTCGGGTCCTACGAGCAGTACTTC. It codes for CASSLFGSYEQYF.

J is TRBJ1-5 and V is TRBV27; D remains unclear. Germline loops: CDR1 MNHEY, CDR2 SMNVEV (reference sequence). The ends were cut back, 5 bases at V and 3 bases at J, with 11 bases in the middle. The CDR3 has 14 residues. CDR3 region: CASSLSGTNQPQHF. In DNA, the CDR3 is TGTGCCAGCAGTCTGTCAGGAACCAATCAGCCCCAGCATTTT.

The chain recombines TRBV6-6 with TRBJ2-3, with a weak D call TRBD1 (6 bases). This CDR3 has 15 amino acids. V lost 4 bases and J 1 base, leaving 12 bases between the germline ends. Germline loops: CDR1 MNHNY, CDR2 SVGAGI (reference sequence). The CDR3 loop reads CASSSGVEGTDTQYF. In DNA form, the CDR3 reads TGTGCCAGCAGTTCAGGGGTAGAAGGCACAGATACGCAGTATTTT.

This chain joins TRBV7-2 and TRBJ2-3; 9 positions match TRBD2. Looked up from germline, CDR1 is SGHTA and CDR2 is FQGNSA. Germline trimming cut 5 bases from V and 2 bases from J; bases unmatched to any gene: 11. The CDR3 has 17 amino acids. Written as DNA, the CDR3 is TGTGCCAGCAGCGCAGCCCTGCTAGCGGGGAACACAGATACGCAGTATTTT. Amino acid sequence: CASSAALLAGNTDTQYF.

The chain is built from TRBV5-5 and TRBJ2-7; D unclear. This CDR3 is built from 17 residues. The germline V gene has CDR1 SGHKS and CDR2 YYEKEE (reference sequence). V shed 0 bases and J shed 0 bases, with 16 bases lying between them. The CDR3 DNA follows: TGTGCCAGCAGCTTGGCTGCAGGAAAGTTCAGCTCCTACGAGCAGTACTTC. Amino acids: CASSLAAGKFSSYEQYF. Together with reference TRBV5-5 and TRBJ2-7, the CDR3 gives the full variable domain: DAGVTQSPTHLIKTRGQQVTLRCSPISGHKSVSWYQQVLGQGPQFIFQYYEKEERGRGNFPDRFSARQFPNYSSELNVNALLLGDSALYLCASSLAAGKFSSYEQYFGPGTRLTVT.

This clone was counted once. The chain carries TRBV19 and TRBJ1-5, with TRBD1 identical over 7 bases. The germline V gene has CDR1 LNHDA and CDR2 SQIVND (reference sequence). The junction had 5 bases not matched to a gene; V was cut back by 4 bases and J by 2 bases. CDR3 length equals 15 residues. The CDR3 DNA sequence: TGTGCCAGTAGTAAAGACAGGGCCGGCAATCAGCCCCAGCATTTT. Translation gives CASSKDRAGNQPQHF. The complete variable domain, with remaining parts taken from reference TRBV19 and TRBJ1-5, reads DGGITQSPKYLFRKEGQNVTLSCEQNLNHDAMYWYRQDPGQGLRLIYYSQIVNDFQKGDIAEGYSVSREKKESFPLTVTSAQKNPTAFYLCASSKDRAGNQPQHFGDGTRLSIL.

The J gene is TRBJ1-3, the V gene TRBV28, with unresolved D. Trimming cost V 6 bases and J 1 base, with 4 bases left between them. This CDR3 is 12 amino acids long. Germline values: CDR1 MDHEN, CDR2 SYDVKM. The CDR3 here is CASRSSGNTIYF. The CDR3 bases are TGTGCCAGCAGGAGTTCTGGAAACACCATATATTTT.

The gene calls are TRBV7-9 and TRBJ1-1; D call uncertain. Germline CDR1 is SEHNR and CDR2 is FQNEAQ (reference sequence). The V and J ends lost 4 bases and 3 bases respectively, with 12 bases between them. The CDR3 covers 14 residues. For the CDR3, the DNA is TGTGCCAGCAGCTCGGAGAGGGTAGACACTGAAGCTTTCTTT. Translated, it gives CASSSERVDTEAFF.